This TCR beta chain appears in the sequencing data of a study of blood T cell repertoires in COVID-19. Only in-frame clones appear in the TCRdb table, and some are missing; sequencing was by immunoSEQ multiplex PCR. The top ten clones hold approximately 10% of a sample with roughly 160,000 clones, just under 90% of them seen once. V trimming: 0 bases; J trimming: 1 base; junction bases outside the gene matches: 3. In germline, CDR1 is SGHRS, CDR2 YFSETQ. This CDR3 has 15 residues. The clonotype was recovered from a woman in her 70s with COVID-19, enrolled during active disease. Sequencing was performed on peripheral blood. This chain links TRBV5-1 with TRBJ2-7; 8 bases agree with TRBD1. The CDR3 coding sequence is TGCGCCAGCAGCTTGGGCCAGGGGGCATCCTACGAGCAGTACTTC. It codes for CASSLGQGASYEQYF.